The T cell receptor (beta chain) described here comes from a study of T cells in Graves' hyperthyroidism and ophthalmopathy. The germline CDR1 and CDR2 sequences are SEHNR and FQNEAQ (reference sequence). The CDR3 contains 15 residues. Trimming removed 5 bases from V and 3 bases from J; junction bases left unmatched: 6. Authors of the study amplified TCR beta CDR3 regions from RNA transcripts. With the HTBI primer set, the TCR CDR3 went through a first round of RT-PCR. MiXCR, run by TCRdb on the multiplex PCR reads, gives a single entry per CDR3 protein. The sample lists approximately 500,000 distinct CDR3 sequences, 40% to 55% seen once, with roughly 7.7% in the top ten.

The clonotype was recovered from a woman aged 18 to 35 with Graves' hyperthyroidism. This chain links TRBV7-9 with TRBJ2-5; 10 bases fit TRBD2. The sample comprised peripheral blood or thyroid tissue (not recorded which). Here the CDR3 DNA reads TGTGCCAGCAGCACTTGGACTAGCGGAGAAGAGACCCAGTACTTC. Translating it yields CASSTWTSGEETQYF.